The 12 T cell receptor beta chains reported below all come from one sample, sequenced in a study of blood T cell repertoires in COVID-19. Only in-frame clones appear in the TCRdb table, and some are missing; sequencing was by immunoSEQ multiplex PCR. The data show around 160,000 clones, 65% to 90% seen once. Sequencing used peripheral blood. Receptor source: a man between 60 and 75 years old with acute or convalescent COVID-19.

The chain combines TRBV5-4 with TRBJ2-5; 8 bases agree with TRBD1. J gave up 2 bases and V 0 bases, and 12 bases lay outside the gene matches. CDR1 and CDR2 from the germline V gene are SGHNT and YYREEE (reference sequence). This CDR3 spans 18 amino acids. CDR3 sequence (DNA): TGTGCCAGCAGCTTGGGGGGTGGCAACAGGGGGGTTCAAGAGACCCAGTACTTC. It is translated as CASSLGGGNRGVQETQYF.

CDR3 DNA: TGTGCCAGCAGTCAGCGGGATTCTCAAGAGACCCAGTACTTC. Amino acids: CASSQRDSQETQYF. V and J are TRBV11-3 and TRBJ2-5; 7 nucleotides align to TRBD2. CDR1 is SGHNT, CDR2 YENEEA, per germline. V shed 6 bases and J 2 bases; nucleotides not matched to a gene: 6. This CDR3 has 14 residues. The full variable domain, in which reference TRBV11-3 and TRBJ2-5 provide the parts outside the CDR3, is EAGVVQSPRYKIIEKKQPVAFWCNPISGHNTLYWYLQNLGQGPELLIRYENEEAVDDSQLPKDRFSAERLKGVDSTLKIQPAELGDSAVYLCASSQRDSQETQYFGPGTRLLVL.

The chain couples TRBV29-1 to TRBJ2-5, with TRBD1 matching over 10 bases. Unmatched junction bases numbered 7, after V lost 7 bases and J lost 5 bases. The length of the CDR3 is 13 residues. The germline gives CDR1 SQVTM, CDR2 ANQGSEA. The CDR3 sequence: CSAGQGMGETQYF. The DNA for the CDR3 is TGCAGCGCGGGACAGGGGATGGGGGAGACCCAGTACTTC.

The V and J genes are TRBV7-2 and TRBJ1-5, with 7 nucleotides matching TRBD1. V trimming: 5 bases; J trimming: 6 bases; junction bases outside the gene matches: 10. The CDR3 has 15 amino acids. Germline lookup yields CDR1 SGHTA and CDR2 FQGNSA. CDR3 DNA sequence: TGTGCCAGCAGCCGTATCGAGGGGGCTCGTCAGCCCCAGCATTTT. As protein: CASSRIEGARQPQHF.

This rearrangement joins TRBV6-5 to TRBJ1-1, with 8 bases fitting TRBD1. J gave up 0 bases and V 8 bases, and 5 bases lay outside the gene matches. Germline assignment: CDR1 MNHEY and CDR2 SVGAGI. The CDR3 runs 14 residues. CDR3 DNA: TGTGCCAGCCTCGACAGGGGACTGAACACTGAAGCTTTCTTT. It specifies CASLDRGLNTEAFF.

This CDR3 reads CASSESPSEDEQFF. The CDR3 nucleotides are TGCGCCAGCAGTGAGTCCCCTAGCGAAGATGAGCAGTTCTTC. J is TRBJ2-1 and V is TRBV10-1, with D tentatively TRBD2 (6 bases). Trimming removed 0 bases at V and 8 bases at J, with 11 bases between. The CDR3 length is 14 residues. The germline V gene encodes CDR1 WNHNN and CDR2 SYGVQD (reference sequence).

This clone was picked up one time. This chain joins TRBV3-1 (or the pseudogene TRBV3-2) and TRBJ2-2; 11 bases align to TRBD1. CDR1 and CDR2 from the germline V gene are LGHDT and YNNKEL (reference sequence). This CDR3 has 16 amino acids. V was clipped by 5 bases and J by 4 bases; unmatched bases: 6. CDR3 sequence (DNA): TGTGCCAGCAGCTTTCTGGACAGGGGGCCCACCGGGGAGCTGTTTTTT. Its protein is CASSFLDRGPTGELFF.

V and J are TRBV19 and TRBJ2-5; 8 bases map to TRBD1. V lost 4 bases to trimming and J lost 4 bases; unmatched junction nucleotides: 2. This CDR3 spans 13 amino acids. Germline V gene data show CDR1 as LNHDA and CDR2 as SQIVND (reference sequence). The CDR3 nucleotides read TGTGCCAGTAGTACACAGGGGGGAGAGACCCAGTACTTC. Protein: CASSTQGGETQYF.

CDR3 protein: CASSLGAGASGANVLTF. CDR3 bases: TGTGCCAGCAGCTTGGGAGCAGGGGCCTCTGGGGCCAACGTCCTGACTTTC. The chain employs TRBV5-4 and TRBJ2-6, with a tentative D call TRBD1 (6 bases). Trimming removed 0 bases from V and 0 bases from J, with 10 bases in between. Germline V lookup: CDR1 SGHNT, CDR2 YYREEE (reference sequence). CDR3 length equals 17 residues. The variable domain in full, completed from reference TRBV5-4 and TRBJ2-6, reads ETGVTQSPTHLIKTRGQQVTLRCSSQSGHNTVSWYQQALGQGPQFIFQYYREEENGRGNFPPRFSGLQFPNYSSELNVNALELDDSALYLCASSLGAGASGANVLTFGAGSRLTVL.

The chain has TRBV2 and TRBJ2-5; possible D gene TRBD1, 5 bases. V dropped 6 bases and J dropped 5 bases, with 19 bases sitting between them. Germline loops: CDR1 SNHLY, CDR2 FYNNEI. The CDR3 loop spans 15 amino acids. The CDR3, as DNA: TGTGCCAGCAGCCGCCAGGGTAGGGATTCCGAGACCCAGTACTTC. Its translation: CASSRQGRDSETQYF. Together with reference TRBV2 and TRBJ2-5, the CDR3 gives the full variable domain: EPEVTQTPSHQVTQMGQEVILRCVPISNHLYFYWYRQILGQKVEFLVSFYNNEISEKSEIFDDQFSVERPDGSNFTLKIRSTKLEDSAMYFCASSRQGRDSETQYFGPGTRLLVL.

The chain has TRBV5-5 and TRBJ1-3; possibly TRBD1 for D (5 bases). CDR1 SGHKS and CDR2 YYEKEE come from the germline V gene (reference sequence). This CDR3 spans 15 amino acids. V was cut by 1 base and J by 8 bases, with 16 bases left in between. The CDR3 nucleotides read TGTGCCAGCAGCTTGTCCGACAGCTCCGGGTACACCATATATTTT. Amino acids: CASSLSDSSGYTIYF.

V is TRBV6-5 and J is TRBJ1-4; D is undetermined. CDR3 length equals 15 residues. The V gene lost 5 bases and the J gene lost 0 bases, with 10 bases spanning the gap. Germline assignment: CDR1 MNHEY and CDR2 SVGAGI. The CDR3 reads CASSRETATNEKLFF. CDR3 DNA sequence: TGTGCCAGCAGTCGTGAAACAGCAACTAATGAAAAACTGTTTTTT.